These 23 T cell receptor beta chains were all obtained from the same sample, sequenced in a study of T-cell reconstitution after alpha-beta-depleted transplantation in children. Unique molecular identifiers were built into the TCRbeta library. Each CDR3 protein is one row after TCRdb ran MiXCR on the PCR reads. The sample contains around 670,000 distinct CDR3 sequences, around 13% of which appear only once. This specimen consisted of PBMCs, obtained before TCRalphabeta/CD19-depleted stem cell transplant. These receptors were collected from a girl aged 2-10 years with congenital amegakaryocytic thrombocytopenia, due to receive a stem cell transplant.

This clonotype was seen a handful of times. This rearrangement joins TRBV12-3 or TRBV12-4 to TRBJ2-1; maybe TRBD1 (5 bases). Deletions cut 3 bases from V and 6 bases from J, with 9 bases between. This CDR3 region has 13 residues. CDR3 region: CASSFREINEQFF. The CDR3 coding sequence is TGTGCCAGCAGTTTCAGGGAAATCAATGAGCAGTTCTTC.

This clonotype was observed at least ten times. This chain connects TRBV12-3 or TRBV12-4 to TRBJ2-3, with TRBD1 identical over 7 bases. With 5 bases clipped from V and 2 bases from J, the junction kept 7 bases outside the gene matches. The CDR3 contains 15 residues. CDR3 in amino acids: CASSVSGQFTDTQYF. The DNA for the CDR3 is TGTGCCAGCAGTGTATCGGGACAGTTCACAGATACGCAGTATTTT.

The chain combines TRBV5-4 with TRBJ2-3; maybe TRBD2 (7 bases). Trimming took 3 bases from V and 1 from J, leaving 15 bases between them. Germline CDR1 reads SGHNT; CDR2 reads YYREEE (reference sequence). The CDR3 runs to 16 residues. CDR3 loop: CASSWRGRPGTDTQYF. The CDR3 DNA reads as TGTGCCAGCAGCTGGCGGGGGCGGCCGGGCACAGATACGCAGTATTTT. Full variable domain (rest looked up from reference TRBV5-4 and TRBJ2-3): ETGVTQSPTHLIKTRGQQVTLRCSSQSGHNTVSWYQQALGQGPQFIFQYYREEENGRGNFPPRFSGLQFPNYSSELNVNALELDDSALYLCASSWRGRPGTDTQYFGPGTRLTVL.

The table lists this clonotype with many counts. The chain couples TRBV29-1 to TRBJ2-1; 10 nucleotides line up with TRBD2. V dropped 7 bases and J dropped 6; count of bases not matched to a gene: 6. The CDR3 length is 13 residues. Per germline, CDR1 SQVTM and CDR2 ANQGSEA. The CDR3 bases are TGCAGCGCCCGGCCTAGCGGGAGCAATGAGCAGTTCTTC. Translated: CSARPSGSNEQFF.

This clonotype has ten or more counts. This chain connects TRBV7-9 to TRBJ2-1; no clear D. The CDR3 has 12 amino acids. The V end was cut by 6 bases, the J end by 5 bases, with 8 bases between. The germline CDR1 and CDR2 sequences are SEHNR and FQNEAQ (reference sequence). The CDR3 bases are TGTGCCAGCAGGAACCTTGACAATGAGCAGTTCTTC. Translated: CASRNLDNEQFF.

This clonotype was seen many times. V is TRBV5-1 and J is TRBJ2-3, with TRBD1 matching 7 bases. The trim removed 3 bases at V and 2 bases at J, leaving 3 bases unmatched. Looked up from germline, CDR1 is SGHRS and CDR2 is YFSETQ. This CDR3 region has 14 residues. The DNA for the CDR3 is TGCGCCAGCAGCTACGGGACAGCCACAGATACGCAGTATTTT. This codes for CASSYGTATDTQYF.

This chain uses TRBV5-1 with TRBJ2-1, with D possibly being TRBD2 (6 bases). The CDR3 runs to 14 residues. Germline CDR1 SGHRS, CDR2 YFSETQ. The V and J ends lost 4 bases and 7 bases respectively, with 15 bases between them. The chain's CDR3 is CASSVLATTNEQFF. The CDR3, as DNA: TGCGCCAGCAGCGTCCTAGCGACGACAAATGAGCAGTTCTTC.

This clonotype was seen ten or more times. This sequence joins TRBV5-5 and TRBJ2-1, with D perhaps assigned TRBD1 or TRBD2 (5 bases each). This CDR3 region has 14 residues. From germline, CDR1 is SGHKS and CDR2 YYEKEE (reference sequence). Trimming removed 4 bases at V and 8 bases at J, with 16 bases between. For the CDR3, the DNA is TGTGCCAGCAGCCCACTAATGGGGGTTCATGAGCAGTTCTTC. Encoded protein: CASSPLMGVHEQFF.

This clonotype was detected ten times or more. The V call is TRBV20-1, the J call TRBJ2-1, with 12 bases lining up with TRBD2. The germline CDR1 and CDR2 sequences are DFQATT and SNEGSKA (reference sequence). V was pared by 0 bases and J by 4 bases, with 1 base of the junction left unmatched. The CDR3 runs to 15 residues. CDR3 residues: CSAREGLAGYNEQFF. Here the CDR3 DNA reads TGCAGTGCTAGAGAGGGACTAGCGGGTTACAATGAGCAGTTCTTC.

This clonotype was counted at least ten times. The rearrangement joins TRBV6-1 to TRBJ2-5; 9 bases agree with TRBD2. This CDR3 comprises 14 residues. Germline-derived CDR1 and CDR2 are MNHNS and SASEGT. With V trimmed by 4 bases and J by 2 bases, 2 bases remained unmatched. The CDR3 reads CASSGTSAQETQYF. The CDR3 coding sequence is TGTGCCAGCAGTGGGACTAGCGCTCAAGAGACCCAGTACTTC.

This clonotype was detected ten times or more. The gene calls are TRBV12-3 or TRBV12-4 and TRBJ2-1; D is tentatively TRBD1 or TRBD2 (5 bases each). Trimming pared 8 bases from V and 8 bases from J, leaving 13 bases between. This CDR3 region has 12 residues. CDR3: CASGGARDEQFF. CDR3 nucleotide sequence: TGTGCCAGCGGGGGAGCGAGAGATGAGCAGTTCTTC.

This chain joins TRBV7-2 and TRBJ1-2, with a weak D call TRBD1 (6 bases). Germline V gene lookup returns CDR1 SGHTA and CDR2 FQGNSA. This CDR3 is built from 13 residues. The V gene lost 3 bases and the J gene lost 8 bases, with 13 bases spanning the gap. The CDR3, as DNA: TGTGCCAGCAGCTTGAGGGGGACGGGCGGCTACACCTTC. As protein: CASSLRGTGGYTF.

This clonotype was observed a handful of times. The gene calls are TRBV20-1 and TRBJ2-7; D is ambiguous. Germline assignment: CDR1 DFQATT and CDR2 SNEGSKA (reference sequence). V was cut by 8 bases and J by 1 base, with 15 bases left in between. The length of the CDR3 is 13 residues. Written as DNA, the CDR3 is TGCAGTTCCAACCCTTCCGGATCCTACGAGCAGTACTTC. Its translation is CSSNPSGSYEQYF.

This clonotype was seen a handful of times. This chain uses TRBV19 with TRBJ2-1, with 10 bases aligning to TRBD2. The J segment lost 7 bases and the V segment lost 9 bases, leaving 6 bases of the junction unmatched. The length of the CDR3 is 13 residues. The V gene's germline CDR1 is LNHDA and CDR2 SQIVND (reference sequence). The CDR3: CASRPLAGNEQFF. CDR3 in DNA: TGTGCCAGCCGCCCACTAGCGGGAAATGAGCAGTTCTTC. The full variable domain, completed using reference TRBV19 and TRBJ2-1, is DGGITQSPKYLFRKEGQNVTLSCEQNLNHDAMYWYRQDPGQGLRLIYYSQIVNDFQKGDIAEGYSVSREKKESFPLTVTSAQKNPTAFYLCASRPLAGNEQFFGPGTRLTVL.

The chain combines TRBV20-1 with TRBJ2-1, with no clear D. The CDR3 totals 16 residues. V shed 2 bases and J shed 8 bases, with 22 bases lying between them. CDR1 and CDR2 from the germline V gene are DFQATT and SNEGSKA (reference sequence). CDR3 in amino acids: CSARSPVLVWVHEQFF. CDR3 DNA: TGCAGTGCTAGATCTCCGGTTTTAGTTTGGGTCCATGAGCAGTTCTTC.

This clonotype was detected many times. This chain links TRBV6-6 with TRBJ1-1; D ambiguous. The V gene lost 0 bases and the J gene lost 8 bases, with 10 bases spanning the gap. CDR1 is MNHNY and CDR2 is SVGAGI in the germline V gene (reference sequence). The CDR3 spans 13 residues. The CDR3 is CASSYSGGREAFF. The CDR3 DNA sequence: TGTGCCAGCAGTTACTCGGGAGGTAGGGAAGCTTTCTTT.

The sample holds many counts of this clonotype. CDR3 nucleotides: TGTGCCACCAGCCCGGGTCCTTACAATGAGCAGTTCTTC. Translated: CATSPGPYNEQFF. The V and J genes are TRBV24-1 and TRBJ2-1; D gene uncertain. This CDR3 is 13 amino acids long. CDR1 KGHDR and CDR2 SFDVKD come from the germline V gene. The V gene lost 7 bases and the J gene lost 4 bases, with 10 bases spanning the gap.

This clonotype occurred many times. The chain employs TRBV7-2 and TRBJ2-5; D remains ambiguous. CDR1 is SGHTA, CDR2 FQGNSA, per germline. Trimming cost V 5 bases and J 1 base, with 17 bases left between them. The CDR3 loop spans 16 amino acids. CDR3 DNA: TGTGCCAGCAGCCACCCTCCCTCAGCGATCCAAGAGACCCAGTACTTC. Translated, it gives CASSHPPSAIQETQYF.

V and J are TRBV7-2 and TRBJ1-3; D perhaps matches TRBD1 (5 bases). CDR1 is SGHTA, CDR2 FQGNSA, per germline. The V end was cut by 5 bases, the J end by 2 bases, with 13 bases between. CDR3 length equals 15 residues. The CDR3 loop reads CASSDTGTAGNTIYF. CDR3 nucleotides: TGTGCCAGCAGCGACACCGGGACTGCTGGAAACACCATATATTTT.

This clonotype appeared many times. The chain employs TRBV7-2 and TRBJ1-2; 7 positions match TRBD1. Trimming at V came to 5 bases and at J to 5 bases, leaving 11 bases not matched to a gene. The CDR3 runs to 15 residues. From germline, CDR1 is SGHTA and CDR2 FQGNSA. CDR3 coding DNA: TGTGCCAGCAGCCCCCGGACAGGAATTAAGTATGGCTACACCTTC. This sequence encodes CASSPRTGIKYGYTF. Using reference TRBV7-2 and TRBJ1-2 for the parts outside the CDR3, the full variable domain is GAGVSQSPSNKVTEKGKDVELRCDPISGHTALYWYRQSLGQGLEFLIYFQGNSAPDKSGLPSDRFSAERTGGSVSTLTIQRTQQEDSAVYLCASSPRTGIKYGYTFGSGTRLTVV.

This clonotype came up many times. The chain is built from TRBV20-1 and TRBJ2-6; possible D gene TRBD2, 5 bases. V dropped 5 bases and J dropped 0 bases, with 14 bases sitting between them. The germline gives CDR1 DFQATT, CDR2 SNEGSKA (reference sequence). The CDR3 contains 16 residues. CDR3 in DNA: TGCAGTGCTCCCGAGGGTATGGGCTCTGGGGCCAACGTCCTGACTTTC. It codes for CSAPEGMGSGANVLTF.

V is TRBV14 and J is TRBJ2-3, with TRBD2 identical over 8 bases. J gave up 2 bases and V 0 bases, and 4 bases lay outside the gene matches. This CDR3 spans 16 amino acids. Germline-derived CDR1 and CDR2 are SGHDN and FVKESK. DNA of the CDR3: TGTGCCAGCAGCCAAGATTTAGCGGGACACACAGATACGCAGTATTTT. Protein sequence: CASSQDLAGHTDTQYF. The full variable domain, its missing parts supplied by reference TRBV14 and TRBJ2-3, is EAGVTQFPSHSVIEKGQTVTLRCDPISGHDNLYWYRRVMGKEIKFLLHFVKESKQDESGMPNNRFLAERTGGTYSTLKVQPAELEDSGVYFCASSQDLAGHTDTQYFGPGTRLTVL.

The chain links TRBV5-1 to TRBJ2-4; D unclear. CDR1 is SGHRS, CDR2 YFSETQ, per germline. CDR3 size: 16 residues. The V end was cut by 4 bases, the J end by 0 bases, with 14 bases between. The CDR3 sequence is CASSADAELAKNIQYF. In DNA form, the CDR3 reads TGCGCCAGCAGCGCGGACGCCGAGCTAGCCAAAAACATTCAGTACTTC.